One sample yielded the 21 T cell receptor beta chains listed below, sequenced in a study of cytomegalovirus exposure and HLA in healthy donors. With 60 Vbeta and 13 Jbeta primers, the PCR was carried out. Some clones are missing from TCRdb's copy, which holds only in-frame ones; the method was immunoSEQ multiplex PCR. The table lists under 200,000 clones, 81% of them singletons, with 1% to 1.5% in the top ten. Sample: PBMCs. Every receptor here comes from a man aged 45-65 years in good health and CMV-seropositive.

The CDR3 is CASSQDWGVRWGRSGANVLTF. Written as DNA, the CDR3 is TGCGCCAGCAGCCAAGATTGGGGGGTGAGATGGGGTCGCTCTGGGGCCAACGTCCTGACTTTC. The chain uses TRBV4-1 and TRBJ2-6, with D maybe TRBD2 (6 bases). V shed 0 bases and J shed 0 bases, with 21 bases lying between them. Germline values: CDR1 MGHRA, CDR2 YSYEKL. This CDR3 contains 21 residues.

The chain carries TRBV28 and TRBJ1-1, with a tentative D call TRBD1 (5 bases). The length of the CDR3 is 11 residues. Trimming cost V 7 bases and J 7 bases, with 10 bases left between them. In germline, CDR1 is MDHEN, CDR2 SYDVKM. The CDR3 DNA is TGTGCCAGCATGGGGGGGGTTGAAGCTTTCTTT. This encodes CASMGGVEAFF.

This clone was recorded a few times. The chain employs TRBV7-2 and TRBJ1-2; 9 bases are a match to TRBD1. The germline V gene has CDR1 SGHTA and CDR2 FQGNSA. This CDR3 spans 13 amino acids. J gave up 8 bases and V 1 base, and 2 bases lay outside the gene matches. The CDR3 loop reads CASSLGQGEGYTF. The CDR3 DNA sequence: TGTGCCAGCAGCTTAGGACAGGGGGAGGGCTACACCTTC.

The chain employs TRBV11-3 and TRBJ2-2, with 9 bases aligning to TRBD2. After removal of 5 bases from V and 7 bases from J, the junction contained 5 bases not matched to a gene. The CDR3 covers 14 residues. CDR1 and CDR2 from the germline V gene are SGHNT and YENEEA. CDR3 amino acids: CASSMGLAGGELFF. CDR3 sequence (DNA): TGTGCCAGCAGCATGGGACTAGCTGGCGGGGAGCTGTTTTTT.

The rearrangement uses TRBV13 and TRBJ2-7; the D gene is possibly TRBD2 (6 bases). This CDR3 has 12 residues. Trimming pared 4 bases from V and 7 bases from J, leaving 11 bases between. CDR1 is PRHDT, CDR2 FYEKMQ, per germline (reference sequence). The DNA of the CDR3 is TGTGCCAGCAGCTGGGGGGTCGGGGAGCAGTACTTC. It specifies CASSWGVGEQYF.

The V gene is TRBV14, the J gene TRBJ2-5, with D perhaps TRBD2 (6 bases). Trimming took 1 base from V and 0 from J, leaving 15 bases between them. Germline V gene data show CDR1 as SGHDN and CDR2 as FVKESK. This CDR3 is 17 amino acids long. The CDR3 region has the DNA TGTGCCAGCAGCCAAGCTGCTAGCGACTCCTACCAAGAGACCCAGTACTTC. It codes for CASSQAASDSYQETQYF.

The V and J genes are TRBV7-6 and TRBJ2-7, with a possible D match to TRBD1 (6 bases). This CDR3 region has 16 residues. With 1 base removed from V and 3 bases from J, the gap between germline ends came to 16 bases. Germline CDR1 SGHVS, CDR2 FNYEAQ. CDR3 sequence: CASSLESGTNYYEQYF. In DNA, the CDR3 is TGTGCCAGCAGCTTAGAGTCCGGGACAAATTACTACGAGCAGTACTTC.

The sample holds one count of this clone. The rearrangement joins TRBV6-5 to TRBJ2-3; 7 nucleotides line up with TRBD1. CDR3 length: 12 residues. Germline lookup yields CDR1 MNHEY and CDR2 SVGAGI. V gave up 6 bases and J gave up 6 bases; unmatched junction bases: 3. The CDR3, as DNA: TGTGCCAGCAGAAGCAGGGGGGATACGCAGTATTTT. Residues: CASRSRGDTQYF.

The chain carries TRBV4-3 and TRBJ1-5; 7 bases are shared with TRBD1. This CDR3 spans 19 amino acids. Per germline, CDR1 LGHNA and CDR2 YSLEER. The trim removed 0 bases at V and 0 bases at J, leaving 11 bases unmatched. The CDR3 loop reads CASSQDAPGQASSNQPQHF. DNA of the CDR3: TGCGCCAGCAGCCAAGATGCACCCGGACAGGCGAGTAGCAATCAGCCCCAGCATTTT.

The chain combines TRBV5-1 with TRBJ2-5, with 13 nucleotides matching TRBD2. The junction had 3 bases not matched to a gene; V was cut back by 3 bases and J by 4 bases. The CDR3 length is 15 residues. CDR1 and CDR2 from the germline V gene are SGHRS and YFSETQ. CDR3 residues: CASSSGLAGLETQYF. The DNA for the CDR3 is TGCGCCAGCAGCTCGGGACTAGCGGGACTAGAGACCCAGTACTTC.

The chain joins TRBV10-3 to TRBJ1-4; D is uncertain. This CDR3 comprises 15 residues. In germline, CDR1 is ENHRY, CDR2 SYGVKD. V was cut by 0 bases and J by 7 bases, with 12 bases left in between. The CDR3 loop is CAISESSQAFEKLFF. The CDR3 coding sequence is TGTGCCATCAGTGAGTCGAGTCAGGCATTTGAAAAACTGTTTTTT.

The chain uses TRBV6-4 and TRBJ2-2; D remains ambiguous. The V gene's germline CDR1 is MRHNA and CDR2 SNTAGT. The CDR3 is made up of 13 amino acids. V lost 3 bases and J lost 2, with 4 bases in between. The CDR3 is CASSETNTGELFF. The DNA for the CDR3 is TGTGCCAGCAGTGAGACAAACACCGGGGAGCTGTTTTTT.

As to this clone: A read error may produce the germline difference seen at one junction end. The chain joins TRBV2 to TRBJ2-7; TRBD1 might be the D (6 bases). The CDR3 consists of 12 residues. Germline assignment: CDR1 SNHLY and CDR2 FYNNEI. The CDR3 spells CASSEGNRDEDF. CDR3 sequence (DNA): TGTGCCAGCAGTGAGGGAAACAGGGATGAGGACTTC.

The chain's CDR3 is CASGQREPLEQYF. The CDR3 region has the DNA TGTGCCAGCGGACAGCGGGAGCCTCTCGAGCAGTACTTC. This chain links TRBV6-5 with TRBJ2-7; TRBD2 aligns across 8 bases. Germline V gene sequence: CDR1 MNHEY, CDR2 SVGAGI. The CDR3 runs to 13 residues. V gave up 8 bases and J gave up 6 bases; unmatched junction bases: 9.

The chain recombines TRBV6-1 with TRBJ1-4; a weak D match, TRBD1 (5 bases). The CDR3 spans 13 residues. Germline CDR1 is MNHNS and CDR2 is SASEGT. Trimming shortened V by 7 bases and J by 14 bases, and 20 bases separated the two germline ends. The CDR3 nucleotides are TGTGCCAGCAAGACAGCAAGGCGCGTCGCGCTGTTTTTT. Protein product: CASKTARRVALFF.

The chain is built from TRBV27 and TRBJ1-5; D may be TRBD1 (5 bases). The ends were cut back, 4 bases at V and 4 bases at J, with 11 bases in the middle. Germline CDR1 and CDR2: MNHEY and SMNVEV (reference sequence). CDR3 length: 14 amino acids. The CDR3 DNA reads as TGTGCCAGCAGTTGGGGGGGGAATAATCAGCCCCAGCATTTT. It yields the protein CASSWGGNNQPQHF.

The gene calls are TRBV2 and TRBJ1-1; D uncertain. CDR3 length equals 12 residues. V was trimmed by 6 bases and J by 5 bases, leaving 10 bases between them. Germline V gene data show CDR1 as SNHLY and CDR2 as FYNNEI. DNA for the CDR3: TGTGCCAGCAGCTACGTGATGACTGAAGCTTTCTTT. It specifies CASSYVMTEAFF. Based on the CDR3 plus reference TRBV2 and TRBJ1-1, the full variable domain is EPEVTQTPSHQVTQMGQEVILRCVPISNHLYFYWYRQILGQKVEFLVSFYNNEISEKSEIFDDQFSVERPDGSNFTLKIRSTKLEDSAMYFCASSYVMTEAFFGQGTRLTVV.

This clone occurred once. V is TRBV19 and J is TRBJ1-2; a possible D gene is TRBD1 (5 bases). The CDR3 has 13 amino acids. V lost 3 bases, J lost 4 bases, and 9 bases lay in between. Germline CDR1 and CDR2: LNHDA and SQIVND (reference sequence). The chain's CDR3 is CASSMGLTYGYTF. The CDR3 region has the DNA TGTGCCAGTAGTATGGGACTGACCTATGGCTACACCTTC.

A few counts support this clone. The CDR3 DNA is TGTGCCAGTACCACTGGGGGGTCCAATCAGCCCCAGCATTTT. It codes for CASTTGGSNQPQHF. This rearrangement joins TRBV19 to TRBJ1-5; perhaps TRBD1 as D (5 bases). The CDR3 extends over 14 amino acids. The germline V gene encodes CDR1 LNHDA and CDR2 SQIVND (reference sequence). V lost 7 bases and J 3 bases, leaving 13 bases between the germline ends.

CDR3 region: CASSLVAGDYYEQYF. CDR3 DNA sequence: TGTGCCAGCAGCTTAGTTGCGGGAGACTATTACGAGCAGTACTTC. The chain employs TRBV11-2 and TRBJ2-7; 7 nucleotides agree with TRBD2. The CDR3 spans 15 residues. CDR1 and CDR2 from the germline V gene are SGHAT and FQNNGV. With 1 base clipped from V and 4 bases from J, the junction kept 7 bases outside the gene matches.

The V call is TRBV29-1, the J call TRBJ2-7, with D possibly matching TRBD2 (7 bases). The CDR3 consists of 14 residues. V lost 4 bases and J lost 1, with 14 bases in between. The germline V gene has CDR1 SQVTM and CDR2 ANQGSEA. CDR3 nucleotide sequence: TGCAGCGTTGGGGGGGGCAGCGGATCCTACGAGCAGTACTTC. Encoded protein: CSVGGGSGSYEQYF.